These T cell receptor beta chains were read from a single sample in a study of cytomegalovirus exposure and HLA in healthy donors. Sequencing was performed with immunoSEQ multiplex PCR; in TCRdb, only in-frame clones are kept and a portion is missing. Here the sample spans about 250,000 clones, under 80% being singletons. Source material: PBMCs. These receptors originate from a female donor in good health and CMV-seronegative. Each CDR3 is given with its conserved first and last residue. The order of the fields is V gene, J gene, D gene, clone size, CDR3 DNA, CDR3 protein. A D gene is named only where the DNA matches it firmly. Clone size is given for some rows only: seen once, a few or many times, or a class if the clone is expanded.

>TRBV6-5|TRBJ2-2|.|.
TGTGCCAGCATTGATCAGGGCACCGGGGAGCTGTTTTTT
CASIDQGTGELFF
>TRBV11-2|TRBJ2-1|TRBD2|.
TGTGCCAGCAGACCTGCGGGCCTAGCGGGTATCAATGAGCAGTTCTTC
CASRPAGLAGINEQFF
>TRBV2|TRBJ2-7|TRBD1|.
TGTGCCACCCGGACAGGGGGCATATACGAGCAGTACTTC
CATRTGGIYEQYF
>TRBV5-1|TRBJ2-2|.|.
TGCGCCAGCAGCTTGACCCTAGTCCTCAGGGCTAAGAACACCGGGGAGCTGTTTTTT
CASSLTLVLRAKNTGELFF
>TRBV11-2|TRBJ2-1|.|.
TGTGCCAGCAGCTTTGACCCCATGATGGCAGGCTACAATGAGCAGTTCTTC
CASSFDPMMAGYNEQFF
>TRBV6-1|TRBJ1-1|.|.
TGTGCCAGCAGAATGACAGAGAACACTGAAGCTTTCTTT
CASRMTENTEAFF
>TRBV12-5|TRBJ2-1|.|.
TGTGCTAGTGGCCTAGTCGTCTCGCGGGGTTACAATGAGCAGTTCTTC
CASGLVVSRGYNEQFF
>TRBV9|TRBJ2-7|.|few
TGTGCCAGCAGCGTAGTCCCGTCCTACGAGCAGTACTTC
CASSVVPSYEQYF
>TRBV28|TRBJ1-1|.|.
TGTGCCAGCAGTTCCCTACAGGGTTGGACTGAAGCTTTCTTT
CASSSLQGWTEAFF
>TRBV7-6|TRBJ2-3|.|.
TGTGCCAGCAGCTTAGGGGGACTGTACACAGATACGCAGTATTTT
CASSLGGLYTDTQYF
>TRBV6-5|TRBJ2-7|TRBD2|.
TGTGCCAGCAGTTTAGCGGGGCTGGGGGACGAGCAGTACTTC
CASSLAGLGDEQYF
>TRBV28|TRBJ2-1|TRBD1|.
TGTGCCAGCAGGTTTACAGGGGAAAATGAGCAGTTCTTC
CASRFTGENEQFF
>TRBV19|TRBJ1-1|.|.
TGTGCCAGTGCCCAGGGGCGCATCACTGAAGCTTTCTTT
CASAQGRITEAFF
>TRBV11-1|TRBJ2-1|TRBD1|.
TGTGCCAGCAGCTTCGTGACAGGGGCCTACAATGAGCAGTTCTTC
CASSFVTGAYNEQFF
>TRBV15|TRBJ1-2|.|.
TGTGCCACCGGCAGAGCGGGGATGAGGGTGGCTGGCTACACCTTC
CATGRAGMRVAGYTF
>TRBV19|TRBJ1-5|TRBD1|few
TGTGCCAGTAGTATGGGGGGACAGGGTGTGGCCCAGCCCCAGCATTTT
CASSMGGQGVAQPQHF
>TRBV30|TRBJ2-3|.|.
TGTGCCTGGGGGGCTGGGTCTGGCACAGATACGCAGTATTTT
CAWGAGSGTDTQYF
>TRBV5-4|TRBJ2-2|.|.
TGTGCCAGCAGCCGGGACTACACCGGGGAGCTGTTTTTT
CASSRDYTGELFF
>TRBV5-4|TRBJ2-2|TRBD2|.
TGTGCCAGCAGCTCCCGCCCTAGCGGGAGGGCCGGGGAGCTGTTTTTT
CASSSRPSGRAGELFF
>TRBV19|TRBJ2-1|.|.
TGTGCCAGTAGGGCCGGAGTTACCCCCTACAATGAGCAGTTCTTC
CASRAGVTPYNEQFF
>TRBV7-2|TRBJ2-1|TRBD2|.
TGTGCCAGCAGCGTTAGCGGGGCGACCTACAATGAGCAGTTCTTC
CASSVSGATYNEQFF
>TRBV6-5|TRBJ1-1|TRBD1|.
TGTGCCAGCGCACCGGGACAGGGGGCAACTGAAGCTTTCTTT
CASAPGQGATEAFF
>TRBV2|TRBJ1-1|TRBD1|.
TGTGCCAGCAGTGAGGAGACAGGGGGCCCTGAAGCTTTCTTT
CASSEETGGPEAFF
>TRBV9|TRBJ1-4|.|.
TGTGCCAGCAGCGTAGCTCTACAGAATGAAAAACTGTTTTTT
CASSVALQNEKLFF
>TRBV15|TRBJ2-7|TRBD1|.
TGTGCCACCAGCAGGGACAGGAGTGGAAAACGCTACGAGCAGTACTTC
CATSRDRSGKRYEQYF
>TRBV28|TRBJ2-1|TRBD1|.
TGTGCCAGCAGTGTATCCGGGACAGGCGACAATGAGCAGTTCTTC
CASSVSGTGDNEQFF
>TRBV9|TRBJ2-1|TRBD2|few
TGTGCCAGCAGCGCCGGGACTAGCGAGAACAATGAGCAGTTCTTC
CASSAGTSENNEQFF
>TRBV4-1|TRBJ1-2|.|.
TGCGCCAGCAGCCAAGATCTTTCGGAGCCGTTATATGGCTACACCTTC
CASSQDLSEPLYGYTF
>TRBV4-1|TRBJ2-7|.|.
TGCGCCAGCAGCCAGACACAGGACTACGAGCAGTACTTC
CASSQTQDYEQYF
>TRBV6-4|TRBJ1-2|TRBD1|.
TGTGCCAGCAGTGACACTCCGGGACAGGGCTATGGCTACACCTTC
CASSDTPGQGYGYTF
>TRBV25-1|TRBJ2-2|TRBD2|.
TGTGCCAGCACCCCTGGGGGACTAGCGCCGGCCGGGGAGCTGTTTTTT
CASTPGGLAPAGELFF